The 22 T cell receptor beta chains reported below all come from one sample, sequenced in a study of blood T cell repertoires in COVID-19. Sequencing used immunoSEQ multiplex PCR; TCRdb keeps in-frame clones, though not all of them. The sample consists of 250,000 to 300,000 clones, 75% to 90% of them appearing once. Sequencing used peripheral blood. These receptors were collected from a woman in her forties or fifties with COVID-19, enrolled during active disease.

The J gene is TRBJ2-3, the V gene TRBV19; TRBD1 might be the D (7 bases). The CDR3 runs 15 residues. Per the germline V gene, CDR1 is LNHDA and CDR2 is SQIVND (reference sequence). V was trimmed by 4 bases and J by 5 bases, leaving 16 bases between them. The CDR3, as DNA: TGTGCCAGTAGTAGGACCTCAGGGGGAGGAGATACGCAGTATTTT. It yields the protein CASSRTSGGGDTQYF.

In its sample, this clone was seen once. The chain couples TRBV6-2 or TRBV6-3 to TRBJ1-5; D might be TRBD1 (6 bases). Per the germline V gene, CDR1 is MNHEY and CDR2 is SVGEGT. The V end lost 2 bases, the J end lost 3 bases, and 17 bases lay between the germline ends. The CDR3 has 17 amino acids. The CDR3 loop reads CASSYRRQDFHNQPQHF. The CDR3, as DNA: TGTGCCAGCAGTTACCGACGACAGGACTTCCACAATCAGCCCCAGCATTTT.

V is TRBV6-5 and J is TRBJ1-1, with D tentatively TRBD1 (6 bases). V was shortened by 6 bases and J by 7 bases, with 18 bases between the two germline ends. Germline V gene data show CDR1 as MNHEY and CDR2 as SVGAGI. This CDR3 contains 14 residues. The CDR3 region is CASRSGGQAFEAFF. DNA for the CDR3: TGTGCCAGCAGGTCGGGGGGGCAGGCCTTTGAAGCTTTCTTT.

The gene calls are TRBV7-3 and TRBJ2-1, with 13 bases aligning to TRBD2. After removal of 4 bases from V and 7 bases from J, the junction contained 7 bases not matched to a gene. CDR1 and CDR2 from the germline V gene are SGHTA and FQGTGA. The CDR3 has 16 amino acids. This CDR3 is CASSSPGLAGRNEQFF. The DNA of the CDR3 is TGTGCCAGCAGCTCCCCGGGACTAGCGGGACGGAATGAGCAGTTCTTC.

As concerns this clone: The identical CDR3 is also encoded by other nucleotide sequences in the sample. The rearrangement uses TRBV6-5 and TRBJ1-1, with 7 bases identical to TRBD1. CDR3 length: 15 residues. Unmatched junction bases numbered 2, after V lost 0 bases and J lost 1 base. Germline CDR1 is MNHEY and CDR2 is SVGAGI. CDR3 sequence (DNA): TGTGCCAGCAGTTACTCGCACAGGGGGAACACTGAAGCTTTCTTT. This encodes CASSYSHRGNTEAFF.

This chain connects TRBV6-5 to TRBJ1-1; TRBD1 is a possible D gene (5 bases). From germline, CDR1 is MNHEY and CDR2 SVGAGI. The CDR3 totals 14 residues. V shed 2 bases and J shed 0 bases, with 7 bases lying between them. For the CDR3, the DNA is TGTGCCAGCAGTTACGACAGACTGAACACTGAAGCTTTCTTT. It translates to CASSYDRLNTEAFF.

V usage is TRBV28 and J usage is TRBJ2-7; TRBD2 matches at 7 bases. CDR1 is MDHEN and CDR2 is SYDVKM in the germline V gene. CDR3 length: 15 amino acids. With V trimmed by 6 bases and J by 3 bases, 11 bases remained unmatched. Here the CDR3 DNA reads TGTGCCAGCAGCGCTCTGGCGGGAGTCCTCTACGAGCAGTACTTC. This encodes CASSALAGVLYEQYF.

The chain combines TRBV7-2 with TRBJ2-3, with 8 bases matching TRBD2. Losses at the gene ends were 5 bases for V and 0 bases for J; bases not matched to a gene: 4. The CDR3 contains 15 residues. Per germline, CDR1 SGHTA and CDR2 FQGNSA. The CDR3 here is CASSGGLVSTDTQYF. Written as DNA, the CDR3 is TGTGCCAGCAGCGGGGGACTAGTGAGCACAGATACGCAGTATTTT.

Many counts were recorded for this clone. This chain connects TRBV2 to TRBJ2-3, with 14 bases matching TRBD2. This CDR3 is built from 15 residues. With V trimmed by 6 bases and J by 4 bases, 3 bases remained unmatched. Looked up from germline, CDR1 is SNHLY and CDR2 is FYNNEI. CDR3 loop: CASSGTSGSPDTQYF. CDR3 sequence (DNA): TGTGCCAGCAGCGGGACTAGCGGGAGCCCAGATACGCAGTATTTT. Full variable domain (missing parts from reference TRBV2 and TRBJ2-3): EPEVTQTPSHQVTQMGQEVILRCVPISNHLYFYWYRQILGQKVEFLVSFYNNEISEKSEIFDDQFSVERPDGSNFTLKIRSTKLEDSAMYFCASSGTSGSPDTQYFGPGTRLTVL.

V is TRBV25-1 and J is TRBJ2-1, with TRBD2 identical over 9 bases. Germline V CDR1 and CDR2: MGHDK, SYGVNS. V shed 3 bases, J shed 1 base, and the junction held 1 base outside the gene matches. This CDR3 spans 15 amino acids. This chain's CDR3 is CASSDSGRSYNEQFF. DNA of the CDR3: TGTGCCAGCAGTGATAGCGGGAGATCCTACAATGAGCAGTTCTTC.

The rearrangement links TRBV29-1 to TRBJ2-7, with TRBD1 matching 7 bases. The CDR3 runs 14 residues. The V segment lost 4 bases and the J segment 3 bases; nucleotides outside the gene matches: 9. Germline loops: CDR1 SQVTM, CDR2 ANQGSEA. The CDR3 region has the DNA TGCAGCGTTGTTGACAGGGCCTTGGTCTACGAGCAGTACTTC. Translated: CSVVDRALVYEQYF.

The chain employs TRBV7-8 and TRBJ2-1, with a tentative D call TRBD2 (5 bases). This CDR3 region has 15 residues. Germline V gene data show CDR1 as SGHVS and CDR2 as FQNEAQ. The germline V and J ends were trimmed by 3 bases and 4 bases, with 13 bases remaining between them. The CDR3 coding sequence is TGTGCCAGCAGCTTGAGGGATAGGGTGTACAATGAGCAGTTCTTC. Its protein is CASSLRDRVYNEQFF.

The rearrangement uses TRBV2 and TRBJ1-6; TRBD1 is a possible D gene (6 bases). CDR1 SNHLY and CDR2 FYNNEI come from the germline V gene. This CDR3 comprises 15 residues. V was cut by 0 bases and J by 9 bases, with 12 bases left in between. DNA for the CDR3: TGTGCCAGCAGTGAAGCGAGTCAGGGGAGTTCACCCCTCCACTTT. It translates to CASSEASQGSSPLHF.

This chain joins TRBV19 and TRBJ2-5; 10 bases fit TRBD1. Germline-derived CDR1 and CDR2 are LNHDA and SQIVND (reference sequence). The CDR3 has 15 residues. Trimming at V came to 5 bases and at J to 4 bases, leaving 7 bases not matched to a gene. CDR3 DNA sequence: TGTGCCAGTAGTGACCGGGACAGGGGAGGAGAGACCCAGTACTTC. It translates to CASSDRDRGGETQYF.

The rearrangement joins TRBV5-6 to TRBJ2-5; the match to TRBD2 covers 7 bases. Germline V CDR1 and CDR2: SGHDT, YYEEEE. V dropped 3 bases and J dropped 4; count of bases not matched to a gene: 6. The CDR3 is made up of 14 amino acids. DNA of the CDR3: TGTGCCAGCAGCTCGCCGGGGAGGGGAGAGACCCAGTACTTC. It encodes CASSSPGRGETQYF.

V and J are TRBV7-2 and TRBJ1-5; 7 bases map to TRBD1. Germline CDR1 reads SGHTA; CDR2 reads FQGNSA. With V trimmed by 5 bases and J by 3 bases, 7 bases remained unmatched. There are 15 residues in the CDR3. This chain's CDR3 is CASSAAGQINQPQHF. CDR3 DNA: TGTGCCAGCAGCGCCGCGGGACAGATCAATCAGCCCCAGCATTTT.

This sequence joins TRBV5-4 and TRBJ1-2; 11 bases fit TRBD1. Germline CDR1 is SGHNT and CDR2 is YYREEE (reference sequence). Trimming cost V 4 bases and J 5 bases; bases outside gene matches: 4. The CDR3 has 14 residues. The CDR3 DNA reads TGTGCCAGCAGCCACGGACAGGGGGCATATGGCTACACCTTC. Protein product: CASSHGQGAYGYTF.

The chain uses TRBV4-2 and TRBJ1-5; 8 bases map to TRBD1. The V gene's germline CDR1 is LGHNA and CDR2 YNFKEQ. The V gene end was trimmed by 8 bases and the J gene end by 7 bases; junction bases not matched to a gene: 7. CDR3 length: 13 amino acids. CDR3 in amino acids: CASSYRGDQPQHF. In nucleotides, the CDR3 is TGTGCCAGCTCCTACAGGGGGGACCAGCCCCAGCATTTT.

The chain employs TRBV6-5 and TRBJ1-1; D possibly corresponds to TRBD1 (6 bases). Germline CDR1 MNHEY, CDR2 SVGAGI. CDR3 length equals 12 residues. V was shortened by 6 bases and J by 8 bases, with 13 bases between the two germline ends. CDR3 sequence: CASSFTGTEAFF. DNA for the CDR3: TGTGCCAGCAGCTTCACCGGGACAGAAGCTTTCTTT.

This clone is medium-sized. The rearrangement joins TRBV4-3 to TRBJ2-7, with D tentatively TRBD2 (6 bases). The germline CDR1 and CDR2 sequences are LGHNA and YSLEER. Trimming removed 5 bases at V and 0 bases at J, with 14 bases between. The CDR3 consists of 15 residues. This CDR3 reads CASSGRYVSSYEQYF. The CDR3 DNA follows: TGCGCCAGCAGCGGGAGGTACGTCAGCTCCTACGAGCAGTACTTC.

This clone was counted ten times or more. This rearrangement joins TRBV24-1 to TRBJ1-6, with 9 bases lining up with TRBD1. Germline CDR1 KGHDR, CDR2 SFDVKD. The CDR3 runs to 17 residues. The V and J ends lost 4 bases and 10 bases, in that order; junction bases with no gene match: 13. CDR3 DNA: TGTGCCACCAGTGACCGCGCCGCCGGACAGGGGAAATCACCCCTCCACTTT. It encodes CATSDRAAGQGKSPLHF.

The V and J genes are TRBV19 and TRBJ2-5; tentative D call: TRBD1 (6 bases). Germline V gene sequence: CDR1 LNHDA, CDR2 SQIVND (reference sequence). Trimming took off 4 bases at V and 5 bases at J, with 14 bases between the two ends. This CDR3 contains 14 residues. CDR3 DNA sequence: TGTGCCAGTAGTAATTTGGGGGCCGGGGAGACCCAGTACTTC. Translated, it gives CASSNLGAGETQYF.